This T cell receptor beta chain derives from a study of monozygotic twins with inflammatory bowel disease. Germline V CDR1 and CDR2: SNHLY, FYNNEI. This CDR3 region has 16 residues. TCRdb processed the 5' RACE reads again and assigns one entry to each CDR3 protein, with no DNA. This sample's clone table lists about 300,000 distinct CDR3 sequences. This clonotype was obtained from a human donor with ulcerative colitis or Crohn's disease, or a healthy co-twin of an affected twin (not recorded which). What was sequenced was blood. The chain links TRBV2 to TRBJ2-3; TCRdb outputs TRBD2, but without DNA this stays unchecked. This CDR3 reads CASIGLAGVSTDTQYF.